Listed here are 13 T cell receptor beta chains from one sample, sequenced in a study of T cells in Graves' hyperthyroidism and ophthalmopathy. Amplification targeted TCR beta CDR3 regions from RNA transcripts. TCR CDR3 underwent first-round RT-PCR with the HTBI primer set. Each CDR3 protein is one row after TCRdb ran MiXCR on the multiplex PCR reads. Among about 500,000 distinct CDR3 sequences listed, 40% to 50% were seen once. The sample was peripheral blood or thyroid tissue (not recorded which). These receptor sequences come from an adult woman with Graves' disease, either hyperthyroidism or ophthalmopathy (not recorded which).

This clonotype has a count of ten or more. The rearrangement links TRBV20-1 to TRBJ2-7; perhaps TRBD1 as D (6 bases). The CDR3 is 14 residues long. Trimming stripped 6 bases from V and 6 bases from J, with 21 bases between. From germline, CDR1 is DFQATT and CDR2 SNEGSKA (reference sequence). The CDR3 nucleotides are TGCAGTGCCACGGTAAAGGGGGTTTTATCCGAGCAGTACTTC. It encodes CSATVKGVLSEQYF.

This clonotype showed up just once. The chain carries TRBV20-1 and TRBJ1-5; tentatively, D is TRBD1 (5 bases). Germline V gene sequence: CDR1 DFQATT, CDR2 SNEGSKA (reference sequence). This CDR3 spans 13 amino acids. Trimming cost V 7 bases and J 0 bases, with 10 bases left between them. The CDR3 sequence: CSGRGLSNQPQHF. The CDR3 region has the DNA TGCAGTGGCCGGGGCCTTAGCAATCAGCCCCAGCATTTT.

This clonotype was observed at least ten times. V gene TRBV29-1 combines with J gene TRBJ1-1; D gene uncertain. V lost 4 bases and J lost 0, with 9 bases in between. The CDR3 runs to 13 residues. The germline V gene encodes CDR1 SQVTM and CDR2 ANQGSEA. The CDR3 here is CSVGGILNTEAFF. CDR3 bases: TGCAGCGTTGGCGGGATCCTGAACACTGAAGCTTTCTTT.

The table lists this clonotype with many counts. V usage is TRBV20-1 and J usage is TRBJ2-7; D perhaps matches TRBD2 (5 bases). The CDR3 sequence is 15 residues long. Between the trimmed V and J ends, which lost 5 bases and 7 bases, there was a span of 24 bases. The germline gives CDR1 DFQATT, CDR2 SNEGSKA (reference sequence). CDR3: CSASPYQAVWGEQYF. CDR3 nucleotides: TGCAGTGCTTCCCCTTATCAAGCGGTCTGGGGTGAGCAGTACTTC.

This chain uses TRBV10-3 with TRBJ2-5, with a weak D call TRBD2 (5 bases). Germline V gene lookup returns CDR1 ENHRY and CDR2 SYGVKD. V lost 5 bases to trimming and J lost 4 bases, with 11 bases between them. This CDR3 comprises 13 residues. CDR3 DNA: TGTGCCATCAGTCCTGAACGGGGAGAGACCCAGTACTTC. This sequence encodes CAISPERGETQYF.

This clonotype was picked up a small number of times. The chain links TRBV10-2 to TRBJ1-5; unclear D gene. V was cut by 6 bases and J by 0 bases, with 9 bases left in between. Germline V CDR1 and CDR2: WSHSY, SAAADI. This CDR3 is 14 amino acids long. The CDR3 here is CASRPGNSNQPQHF. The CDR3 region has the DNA TGCGCCAGCAGACCGGGGAATAGCAATCAGCCCCAGCATTTT.

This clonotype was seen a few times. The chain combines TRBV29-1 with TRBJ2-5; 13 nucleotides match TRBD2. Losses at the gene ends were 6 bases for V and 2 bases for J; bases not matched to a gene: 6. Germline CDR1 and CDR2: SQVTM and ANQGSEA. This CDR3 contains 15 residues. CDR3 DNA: TGCAGCGTCGGCGGGACTAGCGGGAAACAAGAGACCCAGTACTTC. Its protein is CSVGGTSGKQETQYF.

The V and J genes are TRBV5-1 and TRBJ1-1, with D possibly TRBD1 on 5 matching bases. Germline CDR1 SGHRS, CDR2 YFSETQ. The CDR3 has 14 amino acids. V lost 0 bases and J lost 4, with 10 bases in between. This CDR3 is CASSLVSGGTEAFF. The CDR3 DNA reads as TGCGCCAGCAGCTTGGTGTCCGGGGGCACTGAAGCTTTCTTT.

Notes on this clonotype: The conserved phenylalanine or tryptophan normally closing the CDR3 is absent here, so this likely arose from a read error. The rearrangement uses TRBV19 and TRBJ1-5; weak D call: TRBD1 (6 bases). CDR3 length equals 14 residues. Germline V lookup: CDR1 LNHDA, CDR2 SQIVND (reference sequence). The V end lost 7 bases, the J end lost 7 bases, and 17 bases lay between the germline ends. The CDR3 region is CASTQGGSGQPQHI. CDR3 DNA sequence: TGTGCCAGTACTCAAGGGGGAAGTGGGCAGCCCCAGCATATT.

This CDR3 is CASSLFLGTDGQETQYF. The CDR3 coding sequence is TGTGCCAGTAGTCTATTCTTGGGGACAGACGGGCAAGAGACCCAGTACTTC. The V gene is TRBV19, the J gene TRBJ2-5; 7 positions match TRBD1. The J segment lost 2 bases and the V segment lost 5 bases, leaving 14 bases of the junction unmatched. CDR3 length equals 17 residues. Germline CDR1 and CDR2: LNHDA and SQIVND (reference sequence).

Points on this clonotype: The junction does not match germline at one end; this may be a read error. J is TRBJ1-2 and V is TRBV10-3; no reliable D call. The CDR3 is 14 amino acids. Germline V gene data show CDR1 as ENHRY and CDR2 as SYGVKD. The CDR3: CASSEMYSSYGYTF. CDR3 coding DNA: TGTGCCAGCAGTGAAATGTATTCGTCCTATGGCTACACCTTC.

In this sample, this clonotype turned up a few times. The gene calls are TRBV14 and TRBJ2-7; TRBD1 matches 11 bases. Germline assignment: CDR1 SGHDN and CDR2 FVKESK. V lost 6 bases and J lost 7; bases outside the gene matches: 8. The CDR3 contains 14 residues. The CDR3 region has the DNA TGTGCCAGCAGAACTGGACAGGGGGCAAGAGAGCAGTACTTC. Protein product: CASRTGQGAREQYF.

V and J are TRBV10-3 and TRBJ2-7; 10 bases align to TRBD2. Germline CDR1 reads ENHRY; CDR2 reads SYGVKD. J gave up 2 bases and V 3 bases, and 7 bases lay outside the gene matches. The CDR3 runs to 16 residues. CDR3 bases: TGTGCCATCAGTGACGCGACTAGCGGGTCAGCCTACGAGCAGTACTTC. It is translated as CAISDATSGSAYEQYF.